This T cell receptor (beta chain) stems from a study of T cell clones after liver transplantation. Study-level points and caveats: Rather than being deleted, graft donor-reactive T cells may have moved into the graft.

The table came from immunoSEQ multiplex PCR; TCRdb's copy has only in-frame clones and leaves some out. The sample contains some 110,000 clones, just over 90% of which appear only once. CD3+CD4+ and CD3+CD8+ cells were FACS-sorted from thawed unstimulated PBMCs. Per the germline V gene, CDR1 is SGDLS and CDR2 is YYNGEE. The CDR3 covers 14 residues. The V end lost 5 bases, the J end lost 0 bases, and 11 bases lay between the germline ends. As for this clone: Its antigen is currently unknown.

The sequence was obtained from a human patient who received a liver transplant. Part of the T cell pool may stem from the graft donor. V and J are TRBV9 and TRBJ1-1, with a tentative D call TRBD1 (6 bases). This specimen was CD4+ T cells from blood, taken 12 months after liver transplant. The CDR3 region has the DNA TGTGCCAGCAGTAAACAGGGCGTGAACACTGAAGCTTTCTTT. Its translation: CASSKQGVNTEAFF.